The 3 T cell receptor beta chains reported below all come from one sample, sequenced in a study of T cells expressing NK-cell markers. TCRdb re-called the 5' RACE reads and shows each CDR3 protein once, DNA omitted. The sample yields some 390,000 distinct CDR3 sequences, of which the top ten take up roughly 10%. The specimen sequenced was blood T cells: a sorted CD56 or NKG2C T cell subset, CD4+ or CD8+ T cells, or bulk PBMC T cells (not recorded which). These receptor sequences come from a woman in her forties or fifties in good health.

The chain links TRBV11-3 to TRBJ2-3; absent DNA, TCRdb's TRBD2 call cannot be checked. The CDR3 is made up of 13 amino acids. The germline gives CDR1 SGHNT, CDR2 YENEEA. CDR3 sequence reads: CASSLDPSGRQYF. Filled out from reference TRBV11-3 and TRBJ2-3, the complete variable domain reads EAGVVQSPRYKIIEKKQPVAFWCNPISGHNTLYWYLQNLGQGPELLIRYENEEAVDDSQLPKDRFSAERLKGVDSTLKIQPAELGDSAVYLCASSLDPSGRQYFGPGTRLTVL.

This chain links TRBV11-3 with TRBJ2-1; with no DNA, the TCRdb D assignment of TRBD1 cannot be verified. The CDR3 covers 13 residues. Germline assignment: CDR1 SGHNT and CDR2 YENEEA. CDR3 loop: CASTEEVGGEQFF.

The chain is built from TRBV5-1 and TRBJ2-2; TCRdb gives TRBD1 as the D gene, but with no DNA this cannot be confirmed. Germline loops: CDR1 SGHRS, CDR2 YFSETQ. The CDR3 loop spans 14 amino acids. CDR3 amino acids: CASRQQGPMGELFF.